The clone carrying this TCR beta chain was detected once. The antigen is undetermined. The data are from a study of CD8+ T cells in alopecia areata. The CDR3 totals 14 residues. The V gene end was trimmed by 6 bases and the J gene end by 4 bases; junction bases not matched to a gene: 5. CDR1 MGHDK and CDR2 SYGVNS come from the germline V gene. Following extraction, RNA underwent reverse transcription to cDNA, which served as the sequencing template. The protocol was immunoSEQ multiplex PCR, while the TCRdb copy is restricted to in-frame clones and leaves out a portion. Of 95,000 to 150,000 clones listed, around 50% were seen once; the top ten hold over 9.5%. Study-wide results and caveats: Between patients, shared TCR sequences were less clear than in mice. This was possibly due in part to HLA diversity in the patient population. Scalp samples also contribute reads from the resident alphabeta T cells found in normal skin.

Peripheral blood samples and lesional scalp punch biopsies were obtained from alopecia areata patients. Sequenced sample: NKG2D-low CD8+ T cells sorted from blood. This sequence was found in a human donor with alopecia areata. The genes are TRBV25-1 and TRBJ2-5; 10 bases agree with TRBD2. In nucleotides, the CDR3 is TGTGCCAGCAGAGCGGGGGGGCCCCCAGAGACCCAGTACTTC. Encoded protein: CASRAGGPPETQYF.